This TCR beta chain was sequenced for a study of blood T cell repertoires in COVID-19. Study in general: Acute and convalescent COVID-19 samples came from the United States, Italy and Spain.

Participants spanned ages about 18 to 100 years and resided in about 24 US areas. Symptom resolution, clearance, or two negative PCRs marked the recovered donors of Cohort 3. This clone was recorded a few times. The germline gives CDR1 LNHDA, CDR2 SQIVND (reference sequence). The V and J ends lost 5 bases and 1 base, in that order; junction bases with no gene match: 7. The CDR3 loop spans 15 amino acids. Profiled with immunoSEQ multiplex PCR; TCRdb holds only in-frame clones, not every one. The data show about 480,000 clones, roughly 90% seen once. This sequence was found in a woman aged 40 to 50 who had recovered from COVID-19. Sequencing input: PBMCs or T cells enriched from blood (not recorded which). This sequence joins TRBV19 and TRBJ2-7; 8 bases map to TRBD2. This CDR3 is CASSRYSGTSYEQYF. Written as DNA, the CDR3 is TGTGCCAGTAGTCGCTATAGCGGGACGTCCTACGAGCAGTACTTC. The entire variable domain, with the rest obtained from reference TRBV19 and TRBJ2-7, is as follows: DGGITQSPKYLFRKEGQNVTLSCEQNLNHDAMYWYRQDPGQGLRLIYYSQIVNDFQKGDIAEGYSVSREKKESFPLTVTSAQKNPTAFYLCASSRYSGTSYEQYFGPGTRLTVT.